These 7 T cell receptor beta chains share one sample of origin, sequenced in a study of blood T cell repertoires in COVID-19. Clones were sequenced by immunoSEQ multiplex PCR, and TCRdb holds only the in-frame ones, with some missing. Among over 150,000 clones listed, around 87% were seen once. Sequencing was performed on peripheral blood. The receptors were gathered from a man in his 60s with COVID-19, enrolled during active disease.

This chain connects TRBV7-6 to TRBJ1-1; 9 bases line up with TRBD1. V lost 5 bases, J lost 8 bases, and 3 bases stayed unmatched. CDR1 is SGHVS, CDR2 FNYEAQ, per germline. The CDR3 runs to 12 residues. CDR3 nucleotides: TGTGCCAGCAGCCTGGACAGGGGAGAAGCTTTCTTT. Translated: CASSLDRGEAFF.

The rearrangement links TRBV29-1 to TRBJ1-1, with D possibly matching TRBD1 (5 bases). Germline V gene sequence: CDR1 SQVTM, CDR2 ANQGSEA. This CDR3 is built from 14 residues. V was cut by 5 bases and J by 4 bases, with 17 bases left in between. The CDR3 region has the DNA TGCAGCGTTTACGCACAGAGGGGAGGCACTGAAGCTTTCTTT. Translating it yields CSVYAQRGGTEAFF.

The gene calls are TRBV6-6 and TRBJ2-5, with 7 bases lining up with TRBD1. Germline CDR1 MNHNY, CDR2 SVGAGI (reference sequence). Trimming cost V 2 bases and J 1 base; bases outside gene matches: 4. This CDR3 spans 15 amino acids. The CDR3 spells CASSYLPGGQETQYF. CDR3 DNA: TGTGCCAGCAGTTACCTGCCAGGGGGCCAAGAGACCCAGTACTTC.

The chain employs TRBV12-5 and TRBJ2-1, with D uncertain. CDR3 length equals 16 residues. The germline CDR1 and CDR2 sequences are LGHNT and FRNRAP. V was cut by 6 bases and J by 4 bases, with 19 bases left in between. The CDR3 DNA reads as TGTGCTAGTGGCCAAGACTCCCATCGGTCGTACAATGAGCAGTTCTTC. Residues: CASGQDSHRSYNEQFF. The variable domain in full, completed from reference TRBV12-5 and TRBJ2-1, reads DARVTQTPRHKVTEMGQEVTMRCQPILGHNTVFWYRQTMMQGLELLAYFRNRAPLDDSGMPKDRFSAEMPDATLATLKIQPSEPRDSAVYFCASGQDSHRSYNEQFFGPGTRLTVL.

The table lists this clone with a count of one. This chain joins TRBV7-2 and TRBJ2-2; the match to TRBD1 covers 7 bases. The CDR3 contains 14 residues. V was clipped by 7 bases and J by 8 bases; unmatched bases: 10. Germline V gene lookup returns CDR1 SGHTA and CDR2 FQGNSA. CDR3 region: CASTLDRASGELFF. CDR3 coding DNA: TGTGCCAGCACCCTCGACAGGGCGTCTGGGGAGCTGTTTTTT.

This chain connects TRBV11-3 to TRBJ2-3; TRBD2 matches 7 bases. This CDR3 is 14 amino acids long. V gave up 4 bases and J gave up 1 base; unmatched junction bases: 2. CDR1 and CDR2 from the germline V gene are SGHNT and YENEEA. The CDR3, as DNA: TGTGCCAGCAGCTGGGGGGGAGGCACAGATACGCAGTATTTT. Translating it yields CASSWGGGTDTQYF.

In the case of this clone: Germline is not matched at one junction end, which may reflect a read error. CDR3 sequence (DNA): TGTGCCAGCTCACCACAAGAGGGGGTGGCGACCCAAGGGACCCAGTACTTC. Translating it yields CASSPQEGVATQGTQYF. The V gene is TRBV18, the J gene TRBJ2-5, with D maybe TRBD1 (6 bases). The length of the CDR3 is 17 residues. CDR1 and CDR2 (germline): KGHSH, LQKENI.